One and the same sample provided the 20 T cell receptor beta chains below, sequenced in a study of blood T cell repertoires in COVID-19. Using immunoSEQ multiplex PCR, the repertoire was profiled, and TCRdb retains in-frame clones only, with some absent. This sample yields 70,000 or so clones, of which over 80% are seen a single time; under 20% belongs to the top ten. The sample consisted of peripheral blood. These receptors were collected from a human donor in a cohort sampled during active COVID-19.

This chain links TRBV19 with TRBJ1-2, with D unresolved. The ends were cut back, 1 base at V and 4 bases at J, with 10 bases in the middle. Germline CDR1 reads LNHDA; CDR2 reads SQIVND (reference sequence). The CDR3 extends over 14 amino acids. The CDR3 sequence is CASSIATRGYGYTF. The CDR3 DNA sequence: TGTGCCAGTAGTATAGCCACCCGCGGCTATGGCTACACCTTC.

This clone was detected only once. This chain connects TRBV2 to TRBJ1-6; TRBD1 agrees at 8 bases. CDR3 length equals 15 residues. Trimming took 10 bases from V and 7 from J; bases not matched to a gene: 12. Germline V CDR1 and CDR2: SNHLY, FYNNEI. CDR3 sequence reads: CATLRDRGGNSPLHF. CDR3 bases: TGTGCCACACTCAGAGACAGGGGCGGGAATTCACCCCTCCACTTT.

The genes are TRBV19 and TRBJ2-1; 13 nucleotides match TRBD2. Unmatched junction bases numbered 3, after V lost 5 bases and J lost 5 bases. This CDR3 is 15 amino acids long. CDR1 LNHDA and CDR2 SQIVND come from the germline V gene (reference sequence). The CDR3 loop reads CASSVLAGGHNEQFF. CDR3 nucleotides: TGTGCCAGTAGTGTACTAGCGGGGGGGCACAATGAGCAGTTCTTC.

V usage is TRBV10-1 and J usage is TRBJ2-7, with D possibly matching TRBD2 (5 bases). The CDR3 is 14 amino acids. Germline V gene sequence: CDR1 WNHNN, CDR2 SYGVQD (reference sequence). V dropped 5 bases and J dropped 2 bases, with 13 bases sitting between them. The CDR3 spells CASSRKGSTYEQYF. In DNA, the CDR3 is TGCGCCAGCAGTCGAAAAGGGAGTACCTACGAGCAGTACTTC.

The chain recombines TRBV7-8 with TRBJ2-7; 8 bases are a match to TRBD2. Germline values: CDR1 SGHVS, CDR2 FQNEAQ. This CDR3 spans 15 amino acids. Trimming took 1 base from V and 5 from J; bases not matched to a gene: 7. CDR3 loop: CASSLGRGGPDEQYF. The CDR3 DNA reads TGTGCCAGCAGCTTAGGTCGGGGGGGCCCCGACGAGCAGTACTTC.

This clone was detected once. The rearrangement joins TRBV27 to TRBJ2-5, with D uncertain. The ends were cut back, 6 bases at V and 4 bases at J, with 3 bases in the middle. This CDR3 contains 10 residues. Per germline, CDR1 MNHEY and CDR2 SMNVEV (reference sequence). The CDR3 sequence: CASSRETQYF. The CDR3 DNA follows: TGTGCCAGCAGCCGAGAGACCCAGTACTTC.

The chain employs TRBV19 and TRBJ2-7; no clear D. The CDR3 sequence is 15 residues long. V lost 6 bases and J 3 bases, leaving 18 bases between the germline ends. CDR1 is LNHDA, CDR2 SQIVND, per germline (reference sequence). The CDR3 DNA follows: TGTGCCAGTAGACCTGACTCAACCGGGTACTACGAGCAGTACTTC. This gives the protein CASRPDSTGYYEQYF.

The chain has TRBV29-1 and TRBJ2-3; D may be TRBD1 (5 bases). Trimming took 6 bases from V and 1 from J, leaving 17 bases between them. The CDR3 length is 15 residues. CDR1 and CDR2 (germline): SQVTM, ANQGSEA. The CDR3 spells CSVVKPTTGTDTQYF. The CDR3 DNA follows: TGCAGCGTAGTCAAACCCACGACAGGCACAGATACGCAGTATTTT.

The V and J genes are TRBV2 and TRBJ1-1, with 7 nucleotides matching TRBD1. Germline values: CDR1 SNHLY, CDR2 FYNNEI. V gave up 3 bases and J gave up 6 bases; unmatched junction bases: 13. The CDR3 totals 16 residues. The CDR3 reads CASSDVIRDSKPEAFF. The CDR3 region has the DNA TGTGCCAGCAGTGACGTTATCCGGGACAGCAAACCTGAAGCTTTCTTT.

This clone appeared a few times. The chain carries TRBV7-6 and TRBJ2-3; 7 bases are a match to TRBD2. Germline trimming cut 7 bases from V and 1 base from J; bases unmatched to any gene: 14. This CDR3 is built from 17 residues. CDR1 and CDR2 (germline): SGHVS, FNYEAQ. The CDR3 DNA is TGTGCCAGCACCCCCCCCCGGCGGGGGAGATGCACAGATACGCAGTATTTT. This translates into CASTPPRRGRCTDTQYF.

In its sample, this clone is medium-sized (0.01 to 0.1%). For the CDR3, the DNA is TGTGCCACCAGTGATTCGAAACCTCCGGGACAGGACTATGGCTACACCTTC. Residues: CATSDSKPPGQDYGYTF. This chain links TRBV24-1 with TRBJ1-2; 8 nucleotides align to TRBD1. The CDR3 is made up of 17 amino acids. CDR1 and CDR2 (germline): KGHDR, SFDVKD. The ends lost 2 bases at V and 3 bases at J; junction bases unmatched: 10.

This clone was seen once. CDR3 loop: CASGDREVSGGYTF. The CDR3 DNA is TGTGCCAGCGGAGACAGGGAGGTGTCCGGTGGCTACACCTTC. This chain uses TRBV21-1 with TRBJ1-2; the table's D call, TRBD1, has no DNA check behind it. TRBV21-1 is classified as a pseudogene. The CDR3 totals 14 residues.

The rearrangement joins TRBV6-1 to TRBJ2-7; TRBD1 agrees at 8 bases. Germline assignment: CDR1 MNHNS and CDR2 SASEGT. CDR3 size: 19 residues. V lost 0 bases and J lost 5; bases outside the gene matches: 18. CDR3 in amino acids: CASSEAIWAGGEVLHEQYF. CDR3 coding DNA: TGTGCCAGCAGTGAAGCGATATGGGCAGGGGGCGAGGTACTCCACGAGCAGTACTTC.

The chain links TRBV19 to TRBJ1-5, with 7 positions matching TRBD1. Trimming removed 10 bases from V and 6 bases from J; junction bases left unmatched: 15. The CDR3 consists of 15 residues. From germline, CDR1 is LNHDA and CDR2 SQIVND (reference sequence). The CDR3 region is CANPVADRVGQPQHF. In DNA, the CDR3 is TGTGCCAATCCAGTGGCCGACAGGGTGGGTCAGCCCCAGCATTTT. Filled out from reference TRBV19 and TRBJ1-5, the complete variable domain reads DGGITQSPKYLFRKEGQNVTLSCEQNLNHDAMYWYRQDPGQGLRLIYYSQIVNDFQKGDIAEGYSVSREKKESFPLTVTSAQKNPTAFYLCANPVADRVGQPQHFGDGTRLSIL.

The CDR3 nucleotides are TGTGCCAGCATCCAAGGGGTTCAGGCACCCCTCCACTTT. As protein: CASIQGVQAPLHF. This chain uses TRBV2 with TRBJ1-6, with D perhaps TRBD1 (5 bases). V was trimmed by 7 bases and J by 11 bases, leaving 15 bases between them. The length of the CDR3 is 13 residues. Per germline, CDR1 SNHLY and CDR2 FYNNEI.

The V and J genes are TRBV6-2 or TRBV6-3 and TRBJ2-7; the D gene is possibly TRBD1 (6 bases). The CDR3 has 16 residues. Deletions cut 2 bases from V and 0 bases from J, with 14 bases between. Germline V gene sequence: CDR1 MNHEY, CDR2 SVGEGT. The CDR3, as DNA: TGTGCCAGCAGTTACCCCTTGGGGGCAGGCTCCTACGAGCAGTACTTC. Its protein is CASSYPLGAGSYEQYF.

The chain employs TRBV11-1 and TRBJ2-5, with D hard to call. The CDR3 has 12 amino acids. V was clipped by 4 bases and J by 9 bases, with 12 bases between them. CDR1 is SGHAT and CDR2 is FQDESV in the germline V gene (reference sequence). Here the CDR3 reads CASSSKSAAQYF. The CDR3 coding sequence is TGTGCCAGCAGCTCGAAGAGTGCCGCCCAGTACTTC. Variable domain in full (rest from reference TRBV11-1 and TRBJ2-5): EAEVAQSPRYKITEKSQAVAFWCDPISGHATLYWYRQILGQGPELLVQFQDESVVDDSQLPKDRFSAERLKGVDSTLKIQPAELGDSAMYLCASSSKSAAQYFGPGTRLLVL.

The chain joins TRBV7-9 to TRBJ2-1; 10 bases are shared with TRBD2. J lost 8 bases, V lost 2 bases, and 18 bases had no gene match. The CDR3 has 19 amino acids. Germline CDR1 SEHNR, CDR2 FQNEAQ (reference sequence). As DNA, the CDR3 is TGTGCCAGCAGCTTAAGGCAGTGGGCTAGCGGGGGCTGGGCCGATGAGCAGTTCTTC. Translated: CASSLRQWASGGWADEQFF.

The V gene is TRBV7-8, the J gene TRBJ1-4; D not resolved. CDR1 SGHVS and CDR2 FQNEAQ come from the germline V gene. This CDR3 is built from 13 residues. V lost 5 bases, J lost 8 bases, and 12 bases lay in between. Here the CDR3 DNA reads TGTGCCAGCAGCCCTTCTGCGGGAGAAAAACTGTTTTTT. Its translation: CASSPSAGEKLFF.

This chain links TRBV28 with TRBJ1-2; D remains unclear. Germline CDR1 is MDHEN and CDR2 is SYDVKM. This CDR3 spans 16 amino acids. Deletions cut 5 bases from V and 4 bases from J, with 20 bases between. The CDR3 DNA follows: TGTGCCAGCAGTCTACCCGCCCCGAGAGGTAGCTATGGCTACACCTTC. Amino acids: CASSLPAPRGSYGYTF.